The next 8 T cell receptor beta chains were all read from a single sample in a study of radiation and T cells in renal cell carcinoma. Regarding time point: blood 4 weeks post-SBRT, at nephrectomy. The treatment denotes: 15 Gy SBRT to primary tumor, nephrectomy 4 weeks later. This table comes from immunoSEQ multiplex PCR, and its TCRdb copy is limited to in-frame clones, with some not included. The sample lists tens of thousands of clones; about 82% were seen once. Source: blood, taken from a patient whose treatment included radiotherapy and nephrectomy. These receptors were obtained from a man aged 45-65 years with renal cell carcinoma.

DNA for the CDR3: TGCGCCAGCAGCCAAGTTACGACGGCCGGGGAGCTGTTTTTT. Residues: CASSQVTTAGELFF. The J gene is TRBJ2-2, the V gene TRBV4-3, with D uncertain. This CDR3 is built from 14 residues. CDR1 and CDR2 from the germline V gene are LGHNA and YSLEER. V lost 1 base, J lost 6 bases, and 9 bases lay in between.

A word on this clone: In the same sample, other DNA sequences code for this CDR3. V is TRBV28 and J is TRBJ2-7; 10 nucleotides match TRBD2. The J segment lost 6 bases and the V segment lost 3 bases, leaving 5 bases of the junction unmatched. Looked up from germline, CDR1 is MDHEN and CDR2 is SYDVKM. The CDR3 is made up of 14 amino acids. The CDR3 DNA reads as TGTGCCAGCAGTTTGGCTAGCGGGAGAGGCGAGCAGTACTTC. Translation gives CASSLASGRGEQYF.

The J gene is TRBJ2-3, the V gene TRBV5-1, with D possibly matching TRBD2 (6 bases). CDR1 SGHRS and CDR2 YFSETQ come from the germline V gene. V was clipped by 7 bases and J by 4 bases, with 16 bases between them. CDR3 length equals 14 residues. CDR3 sequence: CASGRIVGPDTQYF. CDR3 nucleotides: TGCGCCAGCGGGAGGATTGTGGGGCCAGATACGCAGTATTTT.

The J gene is TRBJ1-5, the V gene TRBV5-5, with D uncertain. Germline values: CDR1 SGHKS, CDR2 YYEKEE (reference sequence). V was trimmed by 0 bases and J by 0 bases, leaving 4 bases between them. The CDR3 totals 14 residues. CDR3 sequence: CASSLGTSNQPQHF. CDR3 sequence (DNA): TGTGCCAGCAGCTTGGGCACTAGCAATCAGCCCCAGCATTTT.

J is TRBJ2-7 and V is TRBV7-9; 7 nucleotides agree with TRBD2. The germline CDR1 and CDR2 sequences are SEHNR and FQNEAQ (reference sequence). There are 13 residues in the CDR3. V lost 5 bases to trimming and J lost 3 bases; unmatched junction nucleotides: 4. CDR3 DNA: TGTGCCAGCAGCCCGGGAGGAAACTACGAGCAGTACTTC. Translating it yields CASSPGGNYEQYF.

The chain employs TRBV7-8 and TRBJ2-7; TRBD1 aligns across 9 bases. CDR3 length: 15 residues. In germline, CDR1 is SGHVS, CDR2 FQNEAQ. After removal of 2 bases from V and 2 bases from J, the junction contained 4 bases not matched to a gene. The chain's CDR3 is CASSLRGTGPYEQYF. The CDR3 DNA reads TGTGCCAGCAGCTTACGCGGGACAGGGCCCTACGAGCAGTACTTC.

This chain links TRBV9 with TRBJ1-1; perhaps TRBD1 as D (5 bases). Germline V CDR1 and CDR2: SGDLS, YYNGEE. Trimming removed 1 base from V and 1 base from J, with 14 bases in between. There are 16 residues in the CDR3. The CDR3, as DNA: TGTGCCAGCAGCGTAAGTTGGGGCAGCACGAACACTGAAGCTTTCTTT. It specifies CASSVSWGSTNTEAFF.

The rearrangement uses TRBV28 and TRBJ2-7; D not resolved. Germline-derived CDR1 and CDR2 are MDHEN and SYDVKM. The length of the CDR3 is 15 residues. The ends were cut back, 2 bases at V and 0 bases at J, with 11 bases in the middle. The CDR3 here is CASSLRTRSSYEQYF. The CDR3 coding sequence is TGTGCCAGCAGTTTACGTACCAGGAGCTCCTACGAGCAGTACTTC.